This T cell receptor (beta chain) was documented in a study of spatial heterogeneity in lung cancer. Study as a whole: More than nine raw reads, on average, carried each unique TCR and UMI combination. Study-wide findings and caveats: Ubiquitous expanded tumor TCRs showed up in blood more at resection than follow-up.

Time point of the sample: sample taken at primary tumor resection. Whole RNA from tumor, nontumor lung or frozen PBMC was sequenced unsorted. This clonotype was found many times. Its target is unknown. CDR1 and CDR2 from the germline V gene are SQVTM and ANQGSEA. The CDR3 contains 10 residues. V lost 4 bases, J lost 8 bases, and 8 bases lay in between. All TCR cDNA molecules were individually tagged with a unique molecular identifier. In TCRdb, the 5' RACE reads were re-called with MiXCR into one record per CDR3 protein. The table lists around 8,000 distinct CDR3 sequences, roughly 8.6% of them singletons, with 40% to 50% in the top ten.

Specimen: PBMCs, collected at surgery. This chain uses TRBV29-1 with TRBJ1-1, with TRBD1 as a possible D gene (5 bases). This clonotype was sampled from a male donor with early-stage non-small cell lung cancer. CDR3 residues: CSVGEGEAFF. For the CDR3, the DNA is TGCAGCGTTGGGGAGGGGGAAGCTTTCTTT.